A single sample is the source of the 7 T cell receptor beta chains below, sequenced in a study of T-cell memory formation after mild COVID-19. TCRdb reprocessed the 5' RACE reads via MiXCR and lists one record per CDR3 protein. The sample lists over 150,000 distinct CDR3 sequences; roughly 18% were seen once. The sequencing sample was made of PBMCs or a T cell subset sorted from them (not recorded which). These receptors were collected from a man aged 18-30 years who had mild COVID-19 (a few samples of this study predate the infection). Cell type and time point are not known.

This chain uses TRBV29-1 with TRBJ2-5; TRBD2 aligns across 10 bases. This CDR3 is 15 amino acids long. Germline-derived CDR1 and CDR2 are SQVTM and ANQGSEA. Trimming took 6 bases from V and 2 from J; bases not matched to a gene: 9. The CDR3, as DNA: TGCAGCGTACACCCACTAGCGGGGTCGCAAGAGACCCAGTACTTC. Protein product: CSVHPLAGSQETQYF.

The rearrangement joins TRBV7-8 to TRBJ1-2; 7 nucleotides agree with TRBD1. V lost 5 bases and J lost 2; bases outside the gene matches: 5. CDR3 length: 14 amino acids. Germline-derived CDR1 and CDR2 are SGHVS and FQNEAQ. The CDR3 loop is CASSPGQLNYGYTF. The CDR3 DNA reads TGTGCCAGCAGCCCGGGACAGTTGAACTATGGCTACACCTTC.

This clonotype occurred a few times. The J gene is TRBJ2-3, the V gene TRBV6-6; no firm D call. CDR1 is MNHNY, CDR2 SVGAGI, per germline (reference sequence). This CDR3 region has 15 residues. The ends were cut back, 6 bases at V and 5 bases at J, with 18 bases in the middle. CDR3 sequence (DNA): TGTGCCAGCAGGTCACTCGGGTCCCTAGGAGATACGCAGTATTTT. Its protein is CASRSLGSLGDTQYF.

This clonotype counts as medium-sized (0.01 to 0.1%). The chain carries TRBV7-3 and TRBJ2-3; D is unresolved. The CDR3 has 12 amino acids. Germline V lookup: CDR1 SGHTA, CDR2 FQGTGA. V was pared by 2 bases and J by 3 bases, with 3 bases between. CDR3: CASSLGTDTQYF. CDR3 bases: TGTGCCAGCAGCTTAGGGACAGATACGCAGTATTTT.

Many counts were recorded for this clonotype. The chain combines TRBV10-3 with TRBJ2-5; 7 nucleotides line up with TRBD1. V gave up 10 bases and J gave up 5 bases; unmatched junction bases: 16. The CDR3 totals 15 residues. Looked up from germline, CDR1 is ENHRY and CDR2 is SYGVKD. The CDR3 loop is CATEGGQGDGETQYF. CDR3 nucleotide sequence: TGTGCCACCGAGGGTGGGCAGGGGGATGGGGAGACCCAGTACTTC.

The chain couples TRBV20-1 to TRBJ1-2; 11 bases agree with TRBD1. This CDR3 contains 17 residues. After removal of 0 bases from V and 5 bases from J, the junction contained 11 bases not matched to a gene. Germline V gene data show CDR1 as DFQATT and CDR2 as SNEGSKA (reference sequence). The CDR3 DNA sequence: TGCAGTGCTAGAGATATGGGGACAGGGGGGACCTTTTATGGCTACACCTTC. Translation gives CSARDMGTGGTFYGYTF.

This clonotype was seen a handful of times. The chain uses TRBV4-3 and TRBJ1-4; possibly TRBD1 for D (5 bases). Germline-derived CDR1 and CDR2 are LGHNA and YSLEER. V was cut by 0 bases and J by 4 bases, with 9 bases left in between. This CDR3 is 15 amino acids long. DNA for the CDR3: TGCGCCAGCAGCCAAGAGGGGCAGCATAATGAAAAACTGTTTTTT. This encodes CASSQEGQHNEKLFF.